These T cell receptor beta chains were read from a single sample in a study of blood T cell repertoires in COVID-19. TCRdb's table, derived via immunoSEQ multiplex PCR, lists solely in-frame clones and lacks some. There are approximately 280,000 clones in the sample; 85% occur only once, and 2% to 3% lies in the top ten. The material sequenced was PBMCs or T cells enriched from blood (not recorded which). Source of these receptors: a woman aged 45-59 years who had recovered from COVID-19. Both conserved end residues are part of each CDR3. A D gene is named only where the DNA matches it firmly. Size values are once, few and many counts, or a class for expanded clones, and some rows have none.

v_call,clone_size,j_call,d_call,cdr3_aa,cdr3_nt
TRBV2,-,TRBJ1-4,-,CASSQGGFSNEKLFF,TGTGCCAGCAGTCAGGGTGGGTTTTCTAATGAAAAACTGTTTTTT
TRBV21-1,-,TRBJ1-2,-,CASSKGVGEGYGYTF,TGTGCCAGCAGCAAAGGGGTAGGGGAGGGCTATGGCTACACCTTC
TRBV18,-,TRBJ2-4,TRBD1,CASSPSWQGVAKNIQYF,TGTGCCAGCTCACCATCCTGGCAGGGGGTGGCCAAAAACATTCAGTACTTC
TRBV30,-,TRBJ2-2,-,CAWSVEGNTGELFF,TGTGCCTGGAGTGTCGAGGGGAACACCGGGGAGCTGTTTTTT
TRBV19,-,TRBJ1-5,-,CASSRGAGDQPQHF,TGTGCCAGTAGCCGCGGGGCAGGCGATCAGCCCCAGCATTTT
TRBV5-1,once,TRBJ1-1,-,CASSLGAGTGGAFF,TGCGCCAGCAGCTTGGGGGCAGGCACCGGGGGAGCTTTCTTT
TRBV5-6,-,TRBJ2-4,-,CASSLGDFRNIQYF,TGTGCCAGCAGCCTTGGGGACTTTCGAAACATTCAGTACTTC
TRBV4-1,-,TRBJ2-3,-,CASKAQGTDTQYF,TGCGCCAGCAAGGCACAGGGAACAGATACGCAGTATTTT
TRBV7-9,-,TRBJ2-1,-,CASSPLYNEQFF,TGTGCCAGCAGCCCACTCTACAATGAGCAGTTCTTC
TRBV12-3/TRBV12-4,-,TRBJ1-1,-,CASSLSTNTEAFF,TGTGCCAGCAGTTTGAGCACGAACACTGAAGCTTTCTTT
TRBV10-1,-,TRBJ1-1,TRBD1,CASRPIPGGSANTEAFF,TGCGCCAGCAGACCCATTCCAGGGGGCTCAGCGAACACTGAAGCTTTCTTT
TRBV19,once,TRBJ1-5,-,CASSIAGFSNQPQHF,TGTGCCAGTAGTATAGCCGGGTTTAGCAATCAGCCCCAGCATTTT
TRBV5-1,-,TRBJ2-1,-,CASSLGLASSYNEQFF,TGCGCCAGCAGCTTGGGACTCGCAAGCTCCTACAATGAGCAGTTCTTC
TRBV19,few,TRBJ2-1,-,CATTLGSFHNEQFF,TGTGCCACCACGCTAGGTTCTTTCCACAATGAGCAGTTCTTC
TRBV29-1,few,TRBJ2-7,-,CSVLGTLGRYEQYF,TGCAGCGTCCTCGGGACACTCGGACGTTACGAGCAGTACTTC
TRBV5-1,-,TRBJ2-7,TRBD1,CASSWLDRGNEQYF,TGCGCCAGCAGCTGGCTGGACAGGGGGAACGAGCAGTACTTC
TRBV9,-,TRBJ1-1,TRBD1,CASSVGQGMTEAFF,TGTGCCAGCAGCGTAGGACAGGGGATGACTGAAGCTTTCTTT
TRBV19,-,TRBJ1-1,TRBD1,CASGGTGYTEAFF,TGTGCCAGCGGGGGGACAGGGTATACTGAAGCTTTCTTT
TRBV7-8,-,TRBJ1-1,TRBD1,CASSLARDRGNTEAFF,TGTGCCAGCAGCTTAGCCCGGGACAGGGGGAACACTGAAGCTTTCTTT
TRBV10-3,-,TRBJ2-1,-,CAISIDKNYNEQFF,TGTGCCATCAGTATTGACAAGAACTACAATGAGCAGTTCTTC
TRBV7-9,-,TRBJ2-7,-,CASSLEVAYEQYF,TGTGCCAGCAGCTTAGAAGTTGCGTACGAGCAGTACTTC
TRBV24-1,-,TRBJ2-5,-,CATSDSGSGGETQYF,TGTGCCACCAGTGATTCTGGGTCGGGTGGAGAGACCCAGTACTTC
TRBV19,-,TRBJ2-3,TRBD2,CASSIGLAGADTQYF,TGTGCCAGTAGTATTGGGCTAGCGGGAGCAGATACGCAGTATTTT
TRBV5-4,-,TRBJ2-1,-,CASSLGAGQPYNEQFF,TGTGCCAGCAGCTTGGGAGCTGGGCAACCCTACAATGAGCAGTTCTTC
TRBV6-2/TRBV6-3,once,TRBJ2-7,-,CASSGRTHEQYF,TGTGCCAGCAGCGGGAGAACCCACGAGCAGTACTTC
TRBV19,once,TRBJ2-1,TRBD1,CASSSRDRDFQFF,TGTGCCAGTAGTTCCCGGGACAGGGACTTTCAGTTCTTC
TRBV20-1,-,TRBJ2-7,TRBD1,CSARQGYEQYF,TGCAGTGCTCGACAGGGATACGAGCAGTACTTC
TRBV5-8,-,TRBJ1-5,TRBD1,CASNIDRGGQPQHF,TGTGCCAGCAACATAGACAGGGGAGGCCAGCCCCAGCATTTT
TRBV18,-,TRBJ1-2,-,CASSRGTRGADYGYTF,TGTGCCAGCTCGCGCGGGACCAGAGGGGCGGACTATGGCTACACCTTC
TRBV28,-,TRBJ1-3,-,CASSSVDSGNTIYF,TGTGCCAGCAGTTCCGTAGACTCTGGAAACACCATATATTTT
TRBV3-1/TRBV3-2,few,TRBJ1-4,-,CASSARKEKLFF,TGTGCCAGCAGCGCGCGGAAAGAAAAACTGTTTTTT
TRBV29-1,-,TRBJ1-5,-,CSSGEPNQPQHF,TGCAGCTCAGGGGAGCCCAATCAGCCCCAGCATTTT
TRBV11-2,-,TRBJ1-3,-,CASSPGTGNTIYF,TGTGCCAGCAGCCCCGGGACAGGAAACACCATATATTTT
TRBV18,-,TRBJ1-1,-,CASSPTGLPRLNTEAFF,TGTGCCAGCTCACCAACGGGACTCCCACGTCTGAACACTGAAGCTTTCTTT
TRBV6-6,-,TRBJ2-7,TRBD1,CASSSQGGYEQYF,TGTGCCAGCAGTTCACAGGGGGGCTACGAGCAGTACTTC
TRBV15,-,TRBJ2-1,-,CATSRDEGARDEQFF,TGTGCCACCAGCAGAGATGAGGGCGCGCGGGATGAGCAGTTCTTC
TRBV21-1,-,TRBJ1-1,-,CASSDRQGLNTEAFF,TGTGCCAGCAGCGACCGACAGGGGTTGAACACTGAAGCTTTCTTT
TRBV4-1,few,TRBJ2-7,-,CASSHSQVGEQYF,TGCGCCAGCAGCCATTCGCAGGTAGGCGAGCAGTACTTC
TRBV5-1,-,TRBJ2-5,TRBD1,CASSLERGLQETQYF,TGCGCCAGCAGCTTGGAGAGGGGGCTACAAGAGACCCAGTACTTC
TRBV6-2/TRBV6-3,-,TRBJ1-1,-,CASSRGQSEAFF,TGTGCCAGCAGTCGCGGACAGTCAGAAGCTTTCTTT
TRBV18,-,TRBJ2-3,-,CASSPQGSTDTQYF,TGTGCCAGCTCACCACAGGGGAGCACAGATACGCAGTATTTT
TRBV30,-,TRBJ1-6,-,CAWTGGSSGLIGNSPLHF,TGTGCCTGGACCGGGGGTTCGTCGGGACTAATTGGTAATTCACCCCTCCACTTT
TRBV10-2,-,TRBJ2-5,-,CASSPLGGETQYF,TGCGCCAGCAGCCCCCTGGGGGGAGAGACCCAGTACTTC
TRBV19,-,TRBJ1-2,TRBD1,CASSSRTGSLYGYTF,TGTGCCAGTAGTTCCCGGACAGGGAGCCTCTATGGCTACACCTTC
TRBV7-9,-,TRBJ2-1,TRBD2,CASSLVNREEFF,TGTGCCAGCAGCTTAGTCAACCGGGAGGAGTTCTTC
TRBV28,-,TRBJ1-1,TRBD1,CASIAGQADTEAFF,TGTGCCAGCATAGCCGGACAGGCGGACACTGAAGCTTTCTTT
TRBV5-6,few,TRBJ1-1,-,CASSLMGAVNTEAFF,TGTGCCAGCAGCTTGATGGGGGCCGTGAACACTGAAGCTTTCTTT
TRBV3-1/TRBV3-2,few,TRBJ2-7,-,CASSHDHGYEQYF,TGTGCCAGCAGCCATGACCACGGGTACGAGCAGTACTTC
TRBV5-4,-,TRBJ2-3,TRBD2,CASSLPTSGLTDTQYF,TGTGCCAGCAGCCTCCCGACTAGCGGGCTCACGGATACGCAGTATTTT
TRBV30,-,TRBJ1-2,-,CAWSIQPNYGYTF,TGTGCCTGGAGTATACAACCCAACTATGGCTACACCTTC
TRBV12-5,-,TRBJ2-5,TRBD2,CASGSRGGAGWRETQYF,TGTGCTAGTGGTTCTCGGGGGGGAGCGGGGTGGCGGGAGACCCAGTACTTC